This is a list of T cell receptor beta chains from one sample in a study of T-cell reconstitution after alpha-beta-depleted transplantation in children. A single record per CDR3 protein comes from TCRdb applying MiXCR to the PCR reads. The sample yields 500,000 to 600,000 distinct CDR3 sequences, approximately 29% seen once. The material sequenced was PBMCs from the stem cell graft donor, taken from the stem cell graft. The source is a human donor who donated a stem cell graft to a child with aplastic anemia. The CDR3 runs from the conserved cysteine through the conserved F or W. Each record gives: clone size, V gene, J gene, CDR3 protein. For some rows the clone size is stated as once, few or many, or as a class when expanded; others skip it.

NA	TRBV5-6	TRBJ2-5	CASSFGAFQETQYF
few	TRBV7-2	TRBJ2-3	CASSRRRADTQYF
many	TRBV5-1	TRBJ1-1	CASSSRTGNTEAFF
once	TRBV14	TRBJ2-1	CASSHLAGLYNEQFF
NA	TRBV19	TRBJ2-2	CASRVDRVGELFF
NA	TRBV6-1	TRBJ2-1	CASSVNTGTRGAEQFF
few	TRBV6-2/TRBV6-3	TRBJ1-2	CASSYTGTHYGYTF
few	TRBV9	TRBJ1-2	CASSVTWGNNYGYTF
few	TRBV20-1	TRBJ1-5	CSARETGRGNQPQHF
few	TRBV20-1	TRBJ2-1	CSASSGPAYNEQFF
NA	TRBV5-8	TRBJ2-4	CASSLPDSLNIQYF
NA	TRBV28	TRBJ2-4	CASSPDRGLIGLNRRNIQYF
few	TRBV24-1	TRBJ2-2	CATSDGQGNIRTGELFF
NA	TRBV19	TRBJ1-4	CASSIAGANEKLFF
NA	TRBV20-1	TRBJ1-1	CSARDPTPNTEAFF
NA	TRBV7-9	TRBJ1-1	CASSLESTGAFF
few	TRBV4-1	TRBJ2-1	CASSQGGDYNEQFF
NA	TRBV5-1	TRBJ1-1	CASSWTTDMNTEAFF
few	TRBV4-2	TRBJ1-6	CASSQDSGVGSPLHF
NA	TRBV6-4	TRBJ2-3	CASSRLAGGADTQYF
NA	TRBV6-2/TRBV6-3	TRBJ1-4	CASSSRSGGLSEKLFF
few	TRBV11-2	TRBJ2-1	CASSQGEVGEQFF
NA	TRBV6-2/TRBV6-3	TRBJ2-1	CASRSRGYNEQFF
NA	TRBV12-3/TRBV12-4	TRBJ2-5	CASSVRESQETQYF
NA	TRBV12-3/TRBV12-4	TRBJ1-5	CASSSVTGARQPQHF
NA	TRBV29-1	TRBJ2-2	CSALITGELFF
NA	TRBV20-1	TRBJ2-1	CSAAPSGKSSYNEQFF
few	TRBV29-1	TRBJ2-5	CSVERAGETQYF
NA	TRBV7-3	TRBJ2-7	CASSLTGTSGDEQYF
NA	TRBV6-2/TRBV6-3	TRBJ2-1	CASSDYKGLAGNSYNEQFF
few	TRBV7-8	TRBJ2-3	CASSLTWQGGTDTQYF
NA	TRBV12-3/TRBV12-4	TRBJ1-3	CASNQGNTIYF
NA	TRBV25-1	TRBJ1-6	CASSGANSPLHF
few	TRBV5-1	TRBJ1-2	CASSLDGVINYGYTF
NA	TRBV15	TRBJ1-5	CATSDGRFNQPQHF
NA	TRBV12-3/TRBV12-4	TRBJ2-7	CASTFGLVAQYEQYF
NA	TRBV29-1	TRBJ1-4	CSVEGTGTGDEKLFF
NA	TRBV12-3/TRBV12-4	TRBJ2-3	CASSVGQSGTDTQYF
NA	TRBV7-2	TRBJ2-1	CASSSVDLIEQFF
few	TRBV5-5	TRBJ1-1	CASSPGTDYTEAFF
few	TRBV18	TRBJ1-5	CASSQQGSNQPQHF
NA	TRBV7-2	TRBJ2-5	CASRPGVSRETQYF
NA	TRBV6-2/TRBV6-3	TRBJ2-1	CASSSRFSYNEQFF
once	TRBV5-6	TRBJ2-5	CASSPAGDRGPETQYF
NA	TRBV5-1	TRBJ2-5	CASSLGPRTETQYF
NA	TRBV28	TRBJ2-1	CASRSSGTINNEQFF